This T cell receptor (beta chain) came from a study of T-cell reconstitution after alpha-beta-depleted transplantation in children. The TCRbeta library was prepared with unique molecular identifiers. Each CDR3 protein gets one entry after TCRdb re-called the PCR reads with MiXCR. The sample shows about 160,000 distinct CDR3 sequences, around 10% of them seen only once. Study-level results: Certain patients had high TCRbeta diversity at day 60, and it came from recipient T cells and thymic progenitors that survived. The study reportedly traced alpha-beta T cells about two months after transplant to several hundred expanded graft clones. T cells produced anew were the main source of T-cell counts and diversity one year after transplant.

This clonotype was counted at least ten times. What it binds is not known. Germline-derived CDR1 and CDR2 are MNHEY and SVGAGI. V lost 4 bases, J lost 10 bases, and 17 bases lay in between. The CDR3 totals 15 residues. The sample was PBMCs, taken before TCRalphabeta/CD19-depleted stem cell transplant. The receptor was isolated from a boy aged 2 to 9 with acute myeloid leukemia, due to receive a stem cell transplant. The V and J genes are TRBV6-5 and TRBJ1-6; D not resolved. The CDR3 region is CASSSPTGVNSPLHF. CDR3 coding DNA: TGTGCCAGCAGTTCCCCGACCGGGGTGAACTCACCCCTCCACTTT.